The rows below give T cell receptor beta chains drawn from one sample of a study of PD-1 blockade in mismatch repair-deficient tumors. Data came from immunoSEQ multiplex PCR; TCRdb stores just in-frame clones and leaves some out. The data show some 120,000 clones, around nine tenths seen once. The sequences come from peripheral blood, collected roughly 67 weeks after starting pembrolizumab. These receptors were taken from an adult with mismatch repair-deficient cancer. Each CDR3 is given with its conserved first and last residue. D genes are given only for firm matches. Clone size, where shown, is once, few, many, or a class for clones that have expanded.

d_call j_call clone_size v_call cdr3_nt cdr3_aa
TRBD2 TRBJ2-3 - TRBV10-2 TGCGCCAGCAGTCGTCGGACTAGCGGGGCCACAGATACGCAGTATTTT CASSRRTSGATDTQYF
- TRBJ1-3 - TRBV30 TGTGCCTGGAACGACTGGAGCTCTGGAAACACCATATATTTT CAWNDWSSGNTIYF
TRBD2 TRBJ2-3 - TRBV2 TGTGCCAGCAGCCGGGGTACCGGGACTAGCGGGAGGGCCGAGACAGATACGCAGTATTTT CASSRGTGTSGRAETDTQYF
TRBD2 TRBJ2-1 - TRBV6-1 TGTGCCAGCAGACAGAGACTAGCCGGCAATGAGCAGTTCTTC CASRQRLAGNEQFF
- TRBJ2-4 - TRBV5-6 TGTGCCAGCAGCTTTCCCAGGGGACACATTCAGTACTTC CASSFPRGHIQYF
TRBD1 TRBJ2-2 - TRBV12-5 TGTGCTAGTGGTTTGGGACTGACAGGGACCGGGGAGCTGTTTTTT CASGLGLTGTGELFF
- TRBJ1-1 once TRBV11-3 TGTGCCAGCTCCAAAGGGGGGACTGAAGCTTTCTTT CASSKGGTEAFF
- TRBJ2-2 - TRBV11-3 TGTGCCAGCAGCTTAGAAGGGTTGAACACCGGGGAGCTGTTTTTT CASSLEGLNTGELFF
- TRBJ2-7 - TRBV29-1 TGCAGCGTTGTGGGCAGGGGAGGGTACGAGCAGTACTTC CSVVGRGGYEQYF
- TRBJ2-3 once TRBV9 TGTGCCAGCAGCGTAAACACAGATACGCAGTATTTT CASSVNTDTQYF
TRBD1 TRBJ2-5 - TRBV29-1 TGCAGCGCCACCGACAGGGTCCAGTACTTC CSATDRVQYF
- TRBJ2-3 - TRBV9 TGTGCCAGCAGCGTAGCGGGCAGGGAGGTAGATACGCAGTATTTT CASSVAGREVDTQYF
TRBD1 TRBJ1-1 - TRBV6-6 TGTGCCAGCAGTTACCATCAGGGGGCTACTGAAGCTTTCTTT CASSYHQGATEAFF
- TRBJ2-5 - TRBV5-6 TGTGCCAGCAGCTTGGCGGGGGAGACCCAGTACTTC CASSLAGETQYF
- TRBJ2-7 few TRBV6-5 TGTGCCAGCAGTAATGTCCCCTACGAGCAGTACTTC CASSNVPYEQYF
TRBD1 TRBJ2-3 - TRBV6-1 TGTGCCATCCTCACAGGGGCTAGCACAGATACGCAGTATTTT CAILTGASTDTQYF
TRBD2 TRBJ2-1 - TRBV5-1 TGCGCCAGCAGCTTGTTACTAGCGGGAGGGAATGAGCAGTTCTTC CASSLLLAGGNEQFF
- TRBJ2-7 - TRBV10-2 TGCGCCAGCAGTGAGGGCACGGGGGCGGGTTACGAGCAGTACTTC CASSEGTGAGYEQYF
- TRBJ1-2 - TRBV30 TGTGCCTGGGAACGGGGACTCAAGGTCTATGGCTACACCTTC CAWERGLKVYGYTF
TRBD2 TRBJ2-1 - TRBV5-6 TGTGCCAGCAGCTTGTCAGATTTTGGGGGACTAAAAGTCGAGCAGTTCTTC CASSLSDFGGLKVEQFF
TRBD1 TRBJ2-1 - TRBV7-9 TGTGCCAGCAGCTTAACACGGACAGGGGTTATCAATGAGCAGTTCTTC CASSLTRTGVINEQFF
- TRBJ2-7 - TRBV7-6 TGTGCCAGCAGCTTAGCCCTAGGGGGCGAGCAGTACTTC CASSLALGGEQYF
- TRBJ1-2 - TRBV6-6 TGTGCCAGCAGTCTCGACAGGTTCAGTGGCTATGGCTACACCTTC CASSLDRFSGYGYTF
TRBD1 TRBJ2-5 - TRBV5-4 TGTGCCAGCAGCGCCAACGACAGGGTTGGGGAGACCCAGTACTTC CASSANDRVGETQYF
TRBD1 TRBJ2-2 - TRBV27 TGTGCCAGCAGTAACCGACAGGGAACCGGGGAGCTGTTTTTT CASSNRQGTGELFF
TRBD2 TRBJ2-3 - TRBV27 TGTGCCAGCAGTTACCTGGGACTAGCGGGAGTGGGAGATACGCAGTATTTT CASSYLGLAGVGDTQYF
- TRBJ1-5 once TRBV30 TGTGCCTGGAGTCTTAAGACAGGACCTCATCAGCCCCAGCATTTT CAWSLKTGPHQPQHF
- TRBJ2-5 - TRBV9 TGTGCCAGCAGCGTAGGTGGGGAGGAGACCCAGTACTTC CASSVGGEETQYF
- TRBJ1-1 - TRBV7-6 TGTGCCAGCAGCCGGACATCGGGTGAAGCTTTCTTT CASSRTSGEAFF
TRBD1 TRBJ1-5 - TRBV7-7 TGTGCCAGCTTTGACAGGGCACCATATAGCAATCAGCCCCAGCATTTT CASFDRAPYSNQPQHF
TRBD2 TRBJ2-2 - TRBV4-1 TGCGCCAGCAGCCGGACACTAGCGGAGCTACAGAACACCGGGGAGCTGTTTTTT CASSRTLAELQNTGELFF
- TRBJ2-5 few TRBV25-1 TGTGCCAGCAGTGAACGTGGCCACGGAGAGACCCAGTACTTC CASSERGHGETQYF
- TRBJ2-6 many TRBV10-3 TGTGCCATGTCTACCTCTGGGGCCAACGTCCTGACTTTC CAMSTSGANVLTF
- TRBJ2-7 - TRBV11-1 TGTGCCAGCAGCTTAGCTCGGGGGAGATACGAGCAGTACTTC CASSLARGRYEQYF
TRBD2 TRBJ2-7 - TRBV7-6 TGTGCCAGCAGCTTAGCGGAGCGGGAGGGCGGCTACGAGCAGTACTTC CASSLAEREGGYEQYF
- TRBJ1-2 few TRBV2 TGTGCCAGCAGTGATCGACAACGCCCGGGCTATTATGGCTACACCTTC CASSDRQRPGYYGYTF
TRBD1 TRBJ1-2 once TRBV19 TGTGCCAGTAGTAACATGACAGGGTTCGGCTACACCTTC CASSNMTGFGYTF
- TRBJ2-1 - TRBV11-3 TGTGCCAGCAGCTCCCCGTCTGCAGACTCCAATGAGCAGTTCTTC CASSSPSADSNEQFF
- TRBJ1-2 - TRBV7-2 TGTGCCAGCAGCTTAGGCGCTTATGGCTACACCTTC CASSLGAYGYTF
- TRBJ1-3 - TRBV15 TGTGCCACCAGCAGAGATGGACGCCCGGGAAACACCATATATTTT CATSRDGRPGNTIYF
- TRBJ1-4 - TRBV25-1 TGTGCCAGCAGTGAGGAAACTCTTGGTATGAATGAAAAACTGTTTTTT CASSEETLGMNEKLFF
- TRBJ2-7 - TRBV6-1 TGTGCCAGCAGTGAAGTGCAGGCAAGCTCCTACGAGCAGTACTTC CASSEVQASSYEQYF
TRBD2 TRBJ2-7 - TRBV11-2 TGTGCCAGCAGCTCTCTAGCGGGAGTGAGCGGCGAGCAGTACTTC CASSSLAGVSGEQYF
TRBD2 TRBJ2-3 - TRBV15 TGTGCCACCAGCAGGGTTAGACTAGCGGGACCGATGGATACGCAGTATTTT CATSRVRLAGPMDTQYF
- TRBJ1-1 - TRBV6-1 TGTGCCAGCAAGAAGATGGAGAACACTGAAGCTTTCTTT CASKKMENTEAFF
TRBD2 TRBJ2-3 - TRBV19 TGTGCCAGTAGTCCTAGCGGGACAGATACGCAGTATTTT CASSPSGTDTQYF
TRBD2 TRBJ2-5 - TRBV30 TGTGCCTGGAGTGGGTGGACTAGCGGGAGGATTACAGGAGAGACCCAGTACTTC CAWSGWTSGRITGETQYF
- TRBJ2-5 - TRBV29-1 TGCAGCGTACAAGAGTCCCAGTACTTC CSVQESQYF
TRBD2 TRBJ2-7 - TRBV30 TGTGCCTGGAGTGTAGGAATAGCGGGAGGGCCTAAGGACGAGCAGTACTTC CAWSVGIAGGPKDEQYF
- TRBJ2-7 - TRBV6-6 TGTGCCAGCAGTTCGCGCGAGGACAGGTCGGGGGACGAGCAGTACTTC CASSSREDRSGDEQYF
- TRBJ2-6 - TRBV4-1 TGCGCCAGCAGCCTACAAATGGGACATAACTCTGGGGCCAACGTCCTGACTTTC CASSLQMGHNSGANVLTF
TRBD2 TRBJ2-2 once TRBV7-3 TGTGCCAGCAGCTCGACTAGCGGGAGCCGGACCGGGGAGCTGTTTTTT CASSSTSGSRTGELFF
TRBD1 TRBJ2-7 once TRBV7-6 TGTGCCAGCAGCCCCCGGGACAGATCCTACGAGCAGTACTTC CASSPRDRSYEQYF
- TRBJ2-3 - TRBV2 TGTGCCAGCAGTGACCGGGGAGCAGATACGCAGTATTTT CASSDRGADTQYF
TRBD1 TRBJ2-1 once TRBV19 TGTGCCAGTAGTCCGGGACAGGGAACGAGTGAGCAGTTCTTC CASSPGQGTSEQFF
- TRBJ1-4 - TRBV10-3 TGTGCCATCAGTGACCAGCCCGTCCCTAATGAAAAACTGTTTTTT CAISDQPVPNEKLFF
TRBD2 TRBJ2-7 - TRBV7-9 TGTGCCAGCAGCTCTATGCTGGGGACTAGCGACTCCTACGAGCAGTACTTC CASSSMLGTSDSYEQYF